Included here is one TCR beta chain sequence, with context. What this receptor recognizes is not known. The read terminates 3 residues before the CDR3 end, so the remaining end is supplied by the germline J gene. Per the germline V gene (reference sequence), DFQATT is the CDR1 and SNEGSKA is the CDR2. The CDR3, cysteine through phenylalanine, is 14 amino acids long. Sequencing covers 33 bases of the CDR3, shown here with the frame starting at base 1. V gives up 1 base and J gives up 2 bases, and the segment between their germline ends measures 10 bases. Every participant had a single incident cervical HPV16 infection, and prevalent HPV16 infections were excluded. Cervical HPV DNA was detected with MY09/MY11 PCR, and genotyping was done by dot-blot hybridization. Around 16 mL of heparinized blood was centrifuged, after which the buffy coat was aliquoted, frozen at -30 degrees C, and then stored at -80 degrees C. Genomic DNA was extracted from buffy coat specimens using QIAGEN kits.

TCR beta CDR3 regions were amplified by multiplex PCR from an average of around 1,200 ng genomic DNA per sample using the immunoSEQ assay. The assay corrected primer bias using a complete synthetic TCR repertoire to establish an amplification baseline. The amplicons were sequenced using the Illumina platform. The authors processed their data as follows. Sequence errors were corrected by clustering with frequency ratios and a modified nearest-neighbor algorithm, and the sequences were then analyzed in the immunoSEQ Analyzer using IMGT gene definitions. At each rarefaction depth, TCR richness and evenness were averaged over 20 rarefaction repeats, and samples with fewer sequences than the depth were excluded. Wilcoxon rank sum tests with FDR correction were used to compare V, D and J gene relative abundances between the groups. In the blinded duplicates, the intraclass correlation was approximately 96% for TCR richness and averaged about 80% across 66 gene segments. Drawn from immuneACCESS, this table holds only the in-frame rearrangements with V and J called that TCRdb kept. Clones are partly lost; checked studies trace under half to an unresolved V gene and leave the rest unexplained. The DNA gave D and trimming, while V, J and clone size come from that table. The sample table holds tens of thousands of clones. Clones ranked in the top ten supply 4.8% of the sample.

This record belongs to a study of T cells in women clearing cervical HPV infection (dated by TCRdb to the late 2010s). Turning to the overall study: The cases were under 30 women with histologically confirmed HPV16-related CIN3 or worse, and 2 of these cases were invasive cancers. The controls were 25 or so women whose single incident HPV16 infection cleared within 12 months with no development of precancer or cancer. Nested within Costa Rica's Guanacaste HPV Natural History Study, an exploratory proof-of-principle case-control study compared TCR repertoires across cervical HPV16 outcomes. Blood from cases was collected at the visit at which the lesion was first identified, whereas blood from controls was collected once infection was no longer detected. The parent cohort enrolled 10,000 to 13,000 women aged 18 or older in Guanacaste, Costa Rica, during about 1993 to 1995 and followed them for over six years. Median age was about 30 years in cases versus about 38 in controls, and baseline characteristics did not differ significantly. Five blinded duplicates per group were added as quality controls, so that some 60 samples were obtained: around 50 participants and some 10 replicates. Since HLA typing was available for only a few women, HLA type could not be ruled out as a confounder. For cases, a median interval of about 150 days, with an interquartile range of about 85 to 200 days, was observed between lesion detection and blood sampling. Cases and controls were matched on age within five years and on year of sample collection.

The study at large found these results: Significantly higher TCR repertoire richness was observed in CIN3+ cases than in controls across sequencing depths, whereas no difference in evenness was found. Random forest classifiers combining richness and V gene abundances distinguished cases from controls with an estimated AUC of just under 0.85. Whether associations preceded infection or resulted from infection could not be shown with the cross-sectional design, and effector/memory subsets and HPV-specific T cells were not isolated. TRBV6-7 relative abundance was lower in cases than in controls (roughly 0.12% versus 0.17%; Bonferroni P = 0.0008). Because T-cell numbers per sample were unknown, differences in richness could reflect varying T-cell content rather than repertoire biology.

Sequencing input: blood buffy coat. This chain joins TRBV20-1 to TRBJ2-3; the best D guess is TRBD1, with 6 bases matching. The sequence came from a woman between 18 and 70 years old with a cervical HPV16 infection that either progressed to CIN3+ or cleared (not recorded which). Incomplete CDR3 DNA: TGCAGTGCTAGAGTGAGGGGGAACACAGATACG. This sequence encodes CSARVRGNTDT. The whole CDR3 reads CSARVRGNTDTQYF.